This TCR beta chain derives from a study of blood T cell repertoires in COVID-19 (dated by TCRdb to between 2020 and 2021). Concerning the study at large: Samples from collaborators originated in the United States, Italy and Spain and spanned both the acute and convalescent phases of COVID-19. Where available, HLA class I and class II types were obtained from metadata supplied by the sample provider rather than from assay-based typing. The samples were drawn from two sources: the first 160 participants of the ongoing ImmuneRACE study, and 1,200 or so subjects contributed by 6 global collaborators. Nearly every sample came with metadata listing a de-identified subject ID, COVID-19 status, age in years and sex. The material from the prospective study consisted of cDNA or gDNA derived from T cells, B-cell-depleted T cells, or PBMCs. The repertoires were released in a freely available public database intended as a resource for research on the immune response to SARS-CoV-2. The dataset comprised deeply sampled blood TCRbeta repertoires from subjects exposed to, actively infected with, or recovered from COVID-19.

Sequences LGHDT (CDR1) and YNNKEL (CDR2) are obtained from the germline V gene (reference sequence). From the cysteine up to the phenylalanine, the CDR3 has a length of 12 residues. Only the CDR3 region is kept as DNA, spanning 36 bases read in frame from base 1. V and J lose 5 bases and 10 bases, and a span of 12 bases separates them. The full study reports these points: How much clinical and demographic metadata was included differed by source and by participant, and the metadata was provided uncurated.

One collaborating source in Seattle enrolled patients during active infection and followed them longitudinally through the course of disease. The collaborating institutions used their own protocols to collect whole blood in K2EDTA tubes. For TCRbeta analysis, collaborator samples were shipped as frozen whole blood, as isolated PBMCs, or as DNA extracted from either sample type. TCRbeta CDR3 regions were amplified from genomic DNA by means of the immunoSEQ Assay, a bias-controlled multiplex PCR. In the paper's pipeline: Within the assay, amplification of reference gene primers was used to estimate how many nucleated cells each sample contained. To quantify the absolute abundance of each unique TCRbeta CDR3 rearrangement, sequence reads were collapsed and filtered. For each sample, productive Simpson clonality was calculated as the square root of Simpson's diversity index over productive rearrangements. TCRdb took this table from immuneACCESS and kept in-frame rearrangements with V and J called. Such tables lack part of the clones; where checked against another copy, unresolved V genes explain under half of the gap, and the rest is unexplained. For V, J and clone size, that table is used; D and trimming come from the DNA. For this sample the table gives under 75,000 clones, of which around 77% were detected only once. The ten largest make up 4% to 5% of the sample.

As for this clone: Its antigen is unknown. No much larger clone exists at a distance of one base, and base qualities are not known.

This TCR was recovered from a woman between 65 and 79 years old with COVID-19, enrolled during active disease. Input material: peripheral blood. Rearrangement joined TRBV3-1 (or the pseudogene TRBV3-2) to TRBJ2-1; the D gene cannot be named for sure. The CDR3 reads CASSASVGEQFF. In nucleotide form, the sequence is TGTGCCAGCAGCGCCTCGGTCGGGGAGCAGTTCTTC.